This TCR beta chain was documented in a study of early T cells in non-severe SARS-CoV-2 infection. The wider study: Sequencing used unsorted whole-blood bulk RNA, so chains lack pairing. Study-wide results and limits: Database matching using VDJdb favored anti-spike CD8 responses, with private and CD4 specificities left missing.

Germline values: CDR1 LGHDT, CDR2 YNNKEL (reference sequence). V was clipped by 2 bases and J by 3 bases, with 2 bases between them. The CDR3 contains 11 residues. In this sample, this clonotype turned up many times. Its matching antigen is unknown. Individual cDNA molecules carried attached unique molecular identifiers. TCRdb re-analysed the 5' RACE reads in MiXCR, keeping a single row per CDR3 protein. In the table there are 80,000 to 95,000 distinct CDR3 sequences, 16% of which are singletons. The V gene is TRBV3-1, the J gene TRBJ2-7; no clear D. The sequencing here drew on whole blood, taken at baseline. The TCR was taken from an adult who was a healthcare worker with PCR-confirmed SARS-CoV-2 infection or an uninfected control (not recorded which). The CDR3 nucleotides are TGTGCCAGCAGCCAACTCTACGAGCAGTACTTC. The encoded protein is CASSQLYEQYF.